Reported below is one T cell receptor (beta chain). Its recognized antigen is unknown. This may be a read error: a much more frequent sequence differs by one nucleotide. The data belong to a study of neurological immune-mediated disorders (dated by TCRdb to 2018 to 2020). Turning to the overall study: Of the approximately 35 multiple sclerosis patients, about 30 had relapsing-remitting MS and 3 had secondary progressive MS. Using UMI-based sequencing, the study compared peripheral blood TCR-beta repertoires from patients with HTLV-I-associated myelopathy (HAM/TSP), patients with multiple sclerosis, and healthy controls. The 85 to 110 TCR-beta libraries included longitudinal samples, technical triplicates and paired sorted CD4+ and CD8+ T-cell subsets alongside PBMC samples. Of the approximately 68 subjects in the cohort, about 14 were HAM/TSP patients, some 35 were multiple sclerosis patients, and about 20 were healthy controls. Broad study findings and their caveats: No clinical or MRI features were associated with the MS cluster, and the authors said that larger cohorts are needed. TCR clonal expansion was highest in HAM/TSP patients and lowest in MS patients, with MS patients falling below even healthy controls. No identical CDR3 amino acid sequences were found to be shared among expanded clones across subjects, suggesting that TCR-beta repertoires were private in all groups. Repertoires from 18 of 34 MS patients were grouped by phylogenetic analysis into a cluster of related CDR3 sequences, suggesting a possible repertoire-level signature.

cDNA was synthesized by template-switch 5'RACE using a primer carrying a 10-nucleotide random unique molecular identifier by which each TCR transcript was tagged. Each sequencing run produced over 190 million TCR-beta sequences covering 15-18 subjects. The RNeasy kit was used to extract total RNA. Using the KAPA Real-time Library Amplification kit, TCR-beta VDJ regions were amplified with primers for the TCR constant region and the 5'RACE anchor. Sample indexes and Illumina adaptors were added in a first PCR, and a second PCR then increased library yield. After Ampure bead purification, the roughly 650 bp TCR product was size-selected on a 2% E-gel SizeSelection system. Library quality was checked on a Bioanalyzer, concentration was measured with Qubit, and libraries were quantified with the Kapa Library Quantification kit before pooling. Libraries were sequenced paired-end 2 x 150 bp on an Illumina HiSeq 2500. To increase sequence diversity, roughly 24-31% phiX was spiked into each library pool. The study's own analysis went as follows. Quality-filtered reads were processed with the UMI-based MiGEC pipeline, and over 80% of raw TCR sequences were removed by the MiGEC pipeline during error correction. VDJ genes were aligned to IMGT germline references, and each clonotype was defined by a unique CDR3 amino acid sequence together with V-J genes. Clonal expansion, Shannon diversity and CDR3 relatedness (CalcPairwiseDistances, ClusterSamples) were evaluated with VDJtools, and phylogenetic trees were built with CLCbio workbench. Using coefficient-of-variation modelling across technical triplicates, the study counted a clone as expanded if it had at least 8 unique UMIs. Starting from the raw public reads, TCRdb applied fastp trimming at Q25, assembled clones with MiXCR and retained in-frame beta chains. Under each unique CDR3 protein, matching rows form one entry showing the most common genes and DNA. The V and J calls come from TCRdb's annotation, not from the publication. This sample is represented by tens of thousands of distinct CDR3 sequences; 4% to 6% of them were singletons. The ten largest account for around 2.2% of the sample.

The V end loses 7 bases and the J end loses 4 bases, and a stretch of 18 bases separates them. Looking up the germline V gene yields CDR1 SGHDT and CDR2 YYEEEE. Spanning cysteine to phenylalanine, the CDR3 consists of 15 amino acids. CDR3 DNA only is kept here, 45 bases in frame from base 1. Unsorted PBMC libraries were generated from 2 million PBMCs stored in RNAlater at -80 °C until RNA extraction. Multiple sclerosis patients were enrolled in a US clinical protocol under which disease progression was evaluated by magnetic resonance imaging. Peripheral blood was subjected to Ficoll-Hypaque density gradient centrifugation to isolate PBMCs, which were then cryopreserved in liquid nitrogen.

Sequenced input: PBMCs. This chain joins TRBV5-6 to TRBJ2-1; the best D guess is TRBD1, with 6 bases matching. The sequence was obtained from a woman aged 25 to 39 with multiple sclerosis. The DNA sequence is TGTGCCAGCGGAGGACAGACGATCTCGTACAATGAGCAGTTCTTC. Translation gives CASGGQTISYNEQFF.